This entry lists 21 T cell receptor beta chains sequenced from one sample in a study of shared clonotypes between healthy human individuals (dated by TCRdb to about 2020). Receptor libraries were prepared by the immunoSEQ multiplex PCR assay. In its TCRdb copy, this immuneACCESS table keeps in-frame sequences only and misses some clones. Where compared with another copy, unresolved V genes explain less than half of these, and the others have no known cause. The sample table shows 2 million to 2.5 million clones, and roughly 93% are seen once. The ten largest account for around 0.4% of the sample. The sequencing sample was made of naive CD4+ T cells from PBMCs. The cell subset or site label on this specimen signifies: CD45RA+ positively selected. These TCRs come from a man aged 18 to 30 in good health. Some clones in this sample may be carry-over from other donors' samples.

The chain has TRBV7-3 and TRBJ2-3; maybe TRBD2 (6 bases). Germline assignment: CDR1 SGHTA and CDR2 FQGTGA. The CDR3 extends over 15 amino acids. Trimming removed 1 base at V and 2 bases at J, with 10 bases between. CDR3 sequence reads: CASSLNSGVTDTQYF. CDR3 in DNA: TGTGCCAGCAGCTTAAATAGCGGTGTCACAGATACGCAGTATTTT. Full variable domain (remainder filled in from reference TRBV7-3 and TRBJ2-3): GAGVSQTPSNKVTEKGKYVELRCDPISGHTALYWYRQSLGQGPEFLIYFQGTGAADDSGLPNDRFFAVRPEGSVSTLKIQRTERGDSAVYLCASSLNSGVTDTQYFGPGTRLTVL.

The rearrangement uses TRBV2 and TRBJ2-1; 10 nucleotides align to TRBD1. Germline assignment: CDR1 SNHLY and CDR2 FYNNEI. The CDR3 extends over 15 amino acids. Trimming at V came to 6 bases and at J to 4 bases, leaving 6 bases not matched to a gene. CDR3: CASRLGQGNYNEQFF. The CDR3, as DNA: TGTGCCAGCAGATTGGGACAGGGGAATTACAATGAGCAGTTCTTC.

This rearrangement joins TRBV7-2 to TRBJ2-1; TRBD1 or TRBD2 may be the D gene (6 bases each). Germline CDR1 reads SGHTA; CDR2 reads FQGNSA. CDR3 length: 15 residues. V was clipped by 5 bases and J by 8 bases, with 19 bases between them. The CDR3 spells CASSPPGRGGDEQFF. The CDR3 DNA sequence: TGTGCCAGCAGCCCCCCGGGCAGGGGAGGCGATGAGCAGTTCTTC.

A note on this clone: Other DNA sequences in this specimen translate into the identical CDR3. The rearrangement links TRBV28 to TRBJ2-3; 8 nucleotides match TRBD2. This CDR3 is 13 amino acids long. The V gene's germline CDR1 is MDHEN and CDR2 SYDVKM. V lost 7 bases, J lost 1 base, and 1 base stayed unmatched. The CDR3: CASTGGGTDTQYF. CDR3 nucleotides: TGTGCCAGCACCGGGGGGGGCACAGATACGCAGTATTTT.

The chain carries TRBV4-2 and TRBJ1-2, with D maybe TRBD1 (6 bases). The CDR3 spans 15 residues. Germline loops: CDR1 LGHNA, CDR2 YNFKEQ. V gave up 0 bases and J gave up 3 bases, with 11 bases separating them. This CDR3 is CASSQDGWTDYGYTF. The CDR3 nucleotides read TGTGCCAGCAGCCAAGATGGGTGGACAGACTATGGCTACACCTTC.

This clone was recorded only once. This chain connects TRBV7-9 to TRBJ2-1, with no clear D. The V end was cut by 8 bases, the J end by 3 bases, with 23 bases between. The CDR3 sequence is 17 residues long. Per germline, CDR1 SEHNR and CDR2 FQNEAQ (reference sequence). CDR3 region: CASLPGSSRRIYNEQFF. CDR3 coding DNA: TGTGCCAGCCTACCTGGTTCAAGTAGGAGAATCTACAATGAGCAGTTCTTC. The whole variable domain, filled in from reference TRBV7-9 and TRBJ2-1, reads DTGVSQNPRHKITKRGQNVTFRCDPISEHNRLYWYRQTLGQGPEFLTYFQNEAQLEKSRLLSDRFSAERPKGSFSTLEIQRTEQGDSAMYLCASLPGSSRRIYNEQFFGPGTRLTVL.

The rearrangement uses TRBV7-2 and TRBJ2-1, with a tentative D call TRBD2 (5 bases). V was cut by 2 bases and J by 1 base, with 9 bases left in between. Germline lookup yields CDR1 SGHTA and CDR2 FQGNSA. This CDR3 comprises 15 residues. The CDR3 loop reads CASSLFPGSYNEQFF. CDR3 coding DNA: TGTGCCAGCAGCTTATTTCCGGGGTCCTACAATGAGCAGTTCTTC.

The chain uses TRBV27 and TRBJ1-1; 7 nucleotides agree with TRBD1. The germline V gene has CDR1 MNHEY and CDR2 SMNVEV (reference sequence). V shed 7 bases, J shed 0 bases, and the junction held 11 bases outside the gene matches. The CDR3 totals 16 residues. CDR3 sequence reads: CASKVGGSPMNTEAFF. The CDR3 DNA reads TGTGCCAGCAAGGTAGGGGGCTCACCCATGAACACTGAAGCTTTCTTT.

The DNA of the CDR3 is TGTGCCATCAGTGACATCGGTATAGACACTGAAGCTTTCTTT. As protein: CAISDIGIDTEAFF. The chain carries TRBV10-3 and TRBJ1-1; D remains unclear. Per the germline V gene, CDR1 is ENHRY and CDR2 is SYGVKD. This CDR3 has 14 amino acids. Trimming left V 3 bases short and J 3 bases short, with 11 bases between.

The chain uses TRBV11-2 and TRBJ2-2; a weak D match, TRBD2 (6 bases). Germline CDR1 and CDR2: SGHAT and FQNNGV. V was shortened by 5 bases and J by 0 bases, with 19 bases between the two germline ends. The CDR3 sequence is 18 residues long. The CDR3 coding sequence is TGTGCCAGCAGCCCCTCGGAGGGCAGCTTAGCGAACACCGGGGAGCTGTTTTTT. Its protein product is CASSPSEGSLANTGELFF. The full variable domain, in which reference TRBV11-2 and TRBJ2-2 provide the parts outside the CDR3, is EAGVAQSPRYKIIEKRQSVAFWCNPISGHATLYWYQQILGQGPKLLIQFQNNGVVDDSQLPKDRFSAERLKGVDSTLKIQPAKLEDSAVYLCASSPSEGSLANTGELFFGEGSRLTVL.

This clone was counted a single time. The sample holds other DNA sequences that translate to the same CDR3. The chain has TRBV28 and TRBJ2-7; TRBD2 matches 7 bases. This CDR3 has 14 residues. V trimming: 4 bases; J trimming: 2 bases; junction bases outside the gene matches: 5. Germline V gives CDR1 MDHEN, CDR2 SYDVKM. CDR3 sequence: CASSSPGTTYEQYF. CDR3 sequence (DNA): TGTGCCAGCAGTTCCCCCGGGACTACCTACGAGCAGTACTTC. The whole variable domain, remainder taken from reference TRBV28 and TRBJ2-7, is DVKVTQSSRYLVKRTGEKVFLECVQDMDHENMFWYRQDPGLGLRLIYFSYDVKMKEKGDIPEGYSVSREKKERFSLILESASTNQTSMYLCASSSPGTTYEQYFGPGTRLTVT.

This sequence joins TRBV30 and TRBJ1-4; a possible D gene is TRBD1 (5 bases). V lost 3 bases, J lost 8 bases, and 13 bases lay in between. The CDR3 extends over 13 amino acids. Germline values: CDR1 GTSNPN, CDR2 SVGIG (reference sequence). This CDR3 is CAWRPGGGEKLFF. The CDR3 DNA follows: TGTGCCTGGAGGCCCGGGGGTGGAGAAAAACTGTTTTTT. Full variable domain (remainder filled in from reference TRBV30 and TRBJ1-4): SQTIHQWPATLVQPVGSPLSLECTVEGTSNPNLYWYRQAAGRGLQLLFYSVGIGQISSEVPQNLSASRPQDRQFILSSKKLLLSDSGFYLCAWRPGGGEKLFFGSGTQLSVL.

The V call is TRBV5-1, the J call TRBJ2-7, with D maybe TRBD1 (6 bases). The length of the CDR3 is 15 residues. Germline loops: CDR1 SGHRS, CDR2 YFSETQ. V shed 4 bases and J shed 2 bases, with 16 bases lying between them. CDR3 loop: CASSDPQGYPYEQYF. The CDR3 region has the DNA TGCGCCAGCAGCGATCCACAGGGATACCCCTACGAGCAGTACTTC. The full variable domain, its missing parts supplied by reference TRBV5-1 and TRBJ2-7, is KAGVTQTPRYLIKTRGQQVTLSCSPISGHRSVSWYQQTPGQGLQFLFEYFSETQRNKGNFPGRFSGRQFSNSRSEMNVSTLELGDSALYLCASSDPQGYPYEQYFGPGTRLTVT.

This chain connects TRBV2 to TRBJ1-6; TRBD1 aligns across 7 bases. The CDR3 contains 16 residues. The ends lost 2 bases at V and 6 bases at J; junction bases unmatched: 7. Germline values: CDR1 SNHLY, CDR2 FYNNEI. The CDR3 protein is CASSEMGQTSNSPLHF. The DNA for the CDR3 is TGTGCCAGCAGTGAAATGGGACAGACCTCTAATTCACCCCTCCACTTT.

The rearrangement uses TRBV30 and TRBJ2-7; 7 positions match TRBD1. J gave up 7 bases and V 1 base, and 4 bases lay outside the gene matches. This CDR3 is built from 12 residues. Germline CDR1 is GTSNPN and CDR2 is SVGIG (reference sequence). CDR3 nucleotides: TGTGCCTGGAGTGAGGGGGCCTGGGAGCAGTACTTC. It specifies CAWSEGAWEQYF.

This chain joins TRBV23-1 and TRBJ1-1; tentatively, D is TRBD1 (6 bases). TRBV23-1 carries the ORF label, with uncertain function. The CDR3 loop spans 14 amino acids. The germline V and J ends were trimmed by 9 bases and 0 bases, with 14 bases remaining between them. The CDR3 loop is CASLVEGVNTEAFF. As DNA, the CDR3 is TGCGCCAGTTTAGTCGAGGGGGTGAACACTGAAGCTTTCTTT.

J is TRBJ2-7 and V is TRBV14; 8 nucleotides agree with TRBD1. The V segment lost 1 base and the J segment 6 bases; nucleotides outside the gene matches: 2. CDR1 and CDR2 (germline): SGHDN, FVKESK. This CDR3 contains 13 residues. In DNA form, the CDR3 reads TGTGCCAGCAGCCAAGGACAGGGGACCGAGCAGTACTTC. Translating it yields CASSQGQGTEQYF.

The chain recombines TRBV9 with TRBJ2-1, with TRBD2 matching 9 bases. J was trimmed by 0 bases and V by 5 bases; bases with no gene match: 3. The CDR3 has 15 residues. CDR1 is SGDLS, CDR2 YYNGEE, per germline. CDR3 loop: CASRAGGSSYNEQFF. DNA of the CDR3: TGTGCCAGCAGGGCGGGGGGGAGCTCCTACAATGAGCAGTTCTTC.

The rearrangement links TRBV4-3 to TRBJ2-2; D possibly corresponds to TRBD1 (6 bases). With 2 bases removed from V and 6 bases from J, the gap between germline ends came to 10 bases. This CDR3 spans 14 amino acids. Looked up from germline, CDR1 is LGHNA and CDR2 is YSLEER. CDR3 protein: CASSQTGYPGELFF. CDR3 bases: TGCGCCAGCAGCCAAACAGGGTACCCCGGGGAGCTGTTTTTT.

V gene TRBV11-2 combines with J gene TRBJ2-1, with 7 bases that match TRBD1. The CDR3 is made up of 17 amino acids. The germline gives CDR1 SGHAT, CDR2 FQNNGV. V dropped 4 bases and J dropped 9; count of bases not matched to a gene: 18. The CDR3 is CASSSTGWGRSSGEQFF. The CDR3 DNA follows: TGTGCCAGCAGCTCGACAGGGTGGGGAAGGTCGTCCGGTGAGCAGTTCTTC. The full variable domain, rest sourced from reference TRBV11-2 and TRBJ2-1, is EAGVAQSPRYKIIEKRQSVAFWCNPISGHATLYWYQQILGQGPKLLIQFQNNGVVDDSQLPKDRFSAERLKGVDSTLKIQPAKLEDSAVYLCASSSTGWGRSSGEQFFGPGTRLTVL.

The V call is TRBV5-4, the J call TRBJ2-7; D gene unclear. V was cut by 1 base and J by 2 bases, with 10 bases left in between. Per the germline V gene, CDR1 is SGHNT and CDR2 is YYREEE (reference sequence). CDR3 size: 14 residues. CDR3 DNA: TGTGCCAGCAGCTTGAAGGACGGTGCCTACGAGCAGTACTTC. It yields the protein CASSLKDGAYEQYF.